The sequence of this TCR beta chain was determined in a study of neurological immune-mediated disorders. TCRdb passed the 5' RACE reads through MiXCR, listing each CDR3 protein once. This table holds tens of thousands of distinct CDR3 sequences, roughly 7% found once. This clonotype was picked up many times. Between the trimmed V and J ends, which lost 0 bases and 9 bases, there was a span of 6 bases. The germline gives CDR1 DFQATT, CDR2 SNEGSKA (reference sequence). The CDR3 has 12 residues. The receptor was isolated from a woman between 40 and 50 years old in good health. The sequenced sample was PBMCs. The chain employs TRBV20-1 and TRBJ1-6; D is ambiguous. CDR3 sequence: CSARDLGSPLHF. CDR3 nucleotide sequence: TGCAGTGCTAGAGATCTGGGTTCACCCCTCCACTTT.